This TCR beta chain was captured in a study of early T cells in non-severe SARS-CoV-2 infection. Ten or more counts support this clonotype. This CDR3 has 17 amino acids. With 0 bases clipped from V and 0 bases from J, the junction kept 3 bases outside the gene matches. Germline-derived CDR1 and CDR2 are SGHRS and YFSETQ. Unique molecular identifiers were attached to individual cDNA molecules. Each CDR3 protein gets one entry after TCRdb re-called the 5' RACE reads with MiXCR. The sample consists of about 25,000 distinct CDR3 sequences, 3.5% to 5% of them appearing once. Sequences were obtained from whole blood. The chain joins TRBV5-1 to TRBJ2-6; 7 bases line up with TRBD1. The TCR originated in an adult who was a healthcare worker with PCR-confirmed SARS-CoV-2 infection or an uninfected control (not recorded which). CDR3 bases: TGCGCCAGCAGCTTGGTCAAGGGGGCCTCTGGGGCCAACGTCCTGACTTTC. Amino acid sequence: CASSLVKGASGANVLTF. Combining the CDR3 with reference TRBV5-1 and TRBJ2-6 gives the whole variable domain KAGVTQTPRYLIKTRGQQVTLSCSPISGHRSVSWYQQTPGQGLQFLFEYFSETQRNKGNFPGRFSGRQFSNSRSEMNVSTLELGDSALYLCASSLVKGASGANVLTFGAGSRLTVL.